A selection of T cell receptor beta chains follows, all from one sample in a study of T cell responses to AZD1222 COVID-19 vaccine. Sequencing was performed with immunoSEQ multiplex PCR; in TCRdb, only in-frame clones are kept and a portion is missing. This table has tens of thousands of clones, 85% appearing once. The material was peripheral blood, obtained 28 days after the second AZD1222 dose. Receptor source: an adult who received the AZD1222 COVID-19 vaccine. Both conserved end residues are part of each CDR3. D genes are given only for firm matches. Size tells how often a clone was seen (once, few, many) or the class of an expanded clone, and some rows leave it out.

clone_size	j_call	v_call	d_call	cdr3_aa	cdr3_nt
-	TRBJ2-7	TRBV18	TRBD2	CASSLAADFSYEQYF	TGTGCCAGCTCGCTAGCGGCGGACTTCTCCTACGAGCAGTACTTC
-	TRBJ2-7	TRBV3-1/TRBV3-2	-	CASSQILGPPYEQYF	TGTGCCAGCAGCCAAATCCTAGGGCCCCCCTACGAGCAGTACTTC
-	TRBJ2-7	TRBV5-1	TRBD2	CASSLALAGEQYF	TGCGCCAGCAGCTTGGCCTTAGCGGGGGAGCAGTACTTC
-	TRBJ2-2	TRBV30	TRBD2	CAWTTSDSGAWSGELFF	TGTGCCTGGACCACTAGCGATAGCGGGGCATGGTCCGGGGAGCTGTTTTTT
-	TRBJ1-3	TRBV6-5	TRBD1	CASTRTGSSGNTIYF	TGTGCCAGCACCCGGACAGGTAGCTCTGGAAACACCATATATTTT
-	TRBJ2-3	TRBV10-1	TRBD1	CASSANDRGGTDTQYF	TGCGCCAGCAGTGCGAACGACAGGGGTGGCACAGATACGCAGTATTTT
once	TRBJ2-1	TRBV14	-	CASSSVGPYNEQFF	TGTGCCAGCAGTTCGGTGGGCCCCTACAATGAGCAGTTCTTC
-	TRBJ1-1	TRBV7-9	-	CASSLAGQNTEAFF	TGTGCCAGCAGCTTAGCGGGACAGAACACTGAAGCTTTCTTT
-	TRBJ2-3	TRBV6-5	TRBD2	CASSYPLAGGLNTQYF	TGTGCCAGCAGTTATCCTCTAGCGGGGGGGCTGAATACGCAGTATTTT
once	TRBJ2-3	TRBV5-1	TRBD2	CASSLSASGTSTDTQYF	TGCGCCAGCAGCTTGAGCGCTAGCGGAACTAGCACAGATACGCAGTATTTT
-	TRBJ2-7	TRBV6-5	-	CASSSRGLPYEQYF	TGTGCCAGCAGTTCCCGGGGGCTCCCCTACGAGCAGTACTTC
-	TRBJ1-3	TRBV29-1	-	CSVRVSGNTIYF	TGCAGCGTCAGGGTTTCTGGAAACACCATATATTTT
-	TRBJ2-1	TRBV4-1	TRBD1	CASSNQLRDSSYNEQFF	TGCGCCAGCAGCAACCAACTCCGGGACAGCTCCTACAATGAGCAGTTCTTC
-	TRBJ2-3	TRBV3-1/TRBV3-2	-	CASSQGTPSGTDTQYF	TGTGCCAGCAGCCAAGGGACTCCTAGCGGCACAGATACGCAGTATTTT